A selection of T cell receptor delta chains follows, all from one sample in a study of Vδ1+ human thymocytes. TCRdb re-called the multiplex PCR reads through CATT. The sample shows about 75,000 delta-chain clones, roughly a third of them seen only once. The sequenced material came from Vdelta1+ gamma-delta thymocytes from the thymus. The source of these receptors is a boy under two years old who had congenital heart surgery. CDR3s include the opening cysteine and the closing phenylalanine or tryptophan. D genes are given only for firm matches. Not all rows give a size; the values are once, few, many and, for expanded clones, a class.

abundance,v_gene,j_gene,d_gene,CDR3nt,CDR3aa
.,TRDV1,TRDJ1,.,TGTGCTCTTGGGGAACTGCCTTCCGTCGGGGATATTCGGAGCGATAAACTCATCTTT,CALGELPSVGDIRSDKLIF
few,TRDV1,TRDJ1,TRDD3,TGTGCTCTTGGGGACTCCCCCGGACCGATCGACTGGGGGATTTACACCGATAAACTCATCTTT,CALGDSPGPIDWGIYTDKLIF
few,TRDV1,TRDJ1,.,TGTGCTCTTGGGGGAGCCTTCCTACGTTACTGGGGGAGGAAGGGTTCCGATAAACTCATCTTT,CALGGAFLRYWGRKGSDKLIF
once,TRDV1,TRDJ1,.,TGTGCTCTTGGGGAACTAGGCCCGCCAAGGATACCAATACCTCCCGATAAACTCATCTTT,CALGELGPPRIPIPPDKLIF
.,TRDV1,TRDJ1,TRDD3,TGTGCTCTTGGGGAGGGGGGATACGCCGACTTCACCGATAAACTCATCTTT,CALGEGGYADFTDKLIF
.,TRDV1,TRDJ1,TRDD3,TGTGCTCTTGGGGAACAACGGGGATACCGTTCGTGGGATAAACTCATCTTT,CALGEQRGYRSWDKLIF
.,TRDV1,TRDJ1,.,TGTGCTCTTGGGGGGCTACGTGCCACCGATAAACTCATCTTT,CALGGLRATDKLIF
few,TRDV1,TRDJ1,TRDD2,TGTGCTCTTGGGGACCCGCCTTCCTACAGGGGGATGCTCCCTTATAACACCGATAAACTCATCTTT,CALGDPPSYRGMLPYNTDKLIF
.,TRDV1,TRDJ1,.,TGTGCTCTTGGGGAACTAGGAATAGCACCTACGTACACCGATAAACTCATCTTT,CALGELGIAPTYTDKLIF
.,TRDV1,TRDJ1,TRDD3,TGTGCTCTTGGGGAACCCGATCCTACCCCGTACTGGGGGATACGGCCCGATAAACTCATCTTT,CALGEPDPTPYWGIRPDKLIF
few,TRDV1,TRDJ1,TRDD3,TGTGCTCTTGGGGAACCCGTCCTACGTCCTGGGGGACCCCCTACCGATAAACTCATCTTT,CALGEPVLRPGGPPTDKLIF
.,TRDV1,TRDJ1,.,TGTGCTTTCGCAGAGGGATCAGATAAACTCATCTTT,CAFAEGSDKLIF
few,TRDV1,TRDJ1,TRDD3,TGTGCTCTTGGGGAAGGGCTCGGGGATACGGGGAACCTTTTGGACTACACCGATAAACTCATCTTT,CALGEGLGDTGNLLDYTDKLIF
few,TRDV2,TRDJ1,TRDD3,TGTGCCTGTGACCCCCGTACTGGGGGATACGCTTACACCGATAAACTCATCTTT,CACDPRTGGYAYTDKLIF